These T cell receptor beta chains were read from a single sample in a study of CD8+ T cells in alopecia areata. Profiling relied on immunoSEQ multiplex PCR, and the TCRdb table lists in-frame clones only, not all of them. There are roughly 200,000 clones in the sample; around 56% occur only once, and around 3% lies in the top ten. The starting material was CD4+ T cells sorted from blood, obtained at week 4, from a patient treated with tofacitinib. The receptor set was obtained from a human donor with alopecia areata. Each CDR3 is given with its conserved first and last residue. A D gene is named only where the DNA matches it firmly. Size values are once, few and many counts, or a class for expanded clones, and some rows have none.

j_gene,abundance,d_gene,v_gene,CDR3aa,CDR3nt
TRBJ1-1,NA,NA,TRBV29-1,CSVGPGINTEAFF,TGCAGCGTTGGCCCAGGGATCAACACTGAAGCTTTCTTT
TRBJ1-2,NA,NA,TRBV29-1,CSDSVFYGYTF,TGCAGCGACTCAGTCTTCTATGGCTACACCTTC
TRBJ2-1,NA,TRBD2,TRBV29-1,CSVGASGAPSYNEQFF,TGCAGCGTTGGGGCTAGCGGGGCCCCCTCTTACAATGAGCAGTTCTTC
TRBJ2-1,NA,NA,TRBV30,CAWSRDLPGSYNEQFF,TGTGCCTGGAGTAGGGACTTACCTGGCTCCTACAATGAGCAGTTCTTC
TRBJ2-7,NA,TRBD1,TRBV29-1,CSVDLDRGSYEQYF,TGCAGCGTTGATTTGGACAGGGGGTCCTACGAGCAGTACTTC
TRBJ1-2,NA,NA,TRBV11-2,CASSFIGSDYGYTF,TGTGCCAGCAGCTTTATCGGCAGTGACTATGGCTACACCTTC
TRBJ1-6,NA,NA,TRBV7-9,CASSESTRGNSPLHF,TGTGCCAGCAGCGAATCGACCCGGGGGAATTCACCCCTCCACTTT
TRBJ1-5,few,NA,TRBV4-1,CASSQEAGEIGNQPQHF,TGCGCCAGCAGCCAAGAGGCAGGGGAGATCGGCAATCAGCCCCAGCATTTT
TRBJ2-1,NA,TRBD2,TRBV4-1,CASSPLERGGAYEQFF,TGCGCCAGCAGCCCTTTGGAGCGGGGGGGTGCCTATGAGCAGTTCTTC
TRBJ2-5,NA,TRBD1,TRBV5-1,CASAPGAAGTGGQETQYF,TGCGCCAGCGCCCCTGGGGCTGCCGGGACAGGGGGCCAAGAGACCCAGTACTTC
TRBJ1-1,NA,NA,TRBV5-6,CASSLAWGKGYRTEAFF,TGTGCCAGCAGCTTGGCCTGGGGGAAGGGGTATCGCACTGAAGCTTTCTTT
TRBJ1-1,NA,NA,TRBV25-1,CASKESFGGTEAFF,TGTGCCAGCAAGGAGAGCTTTGGGGGCACTGAAGCTTTCTTT
TRBJ1-2,NA,NA,TRBV28,CASSPPAGKGYTF,TGTGCCAGCAGTCCTCCGGCGGGTAAAGGCTACACCTTC
TRBJ2-3,few,TRBD2,TRBV18,CASSRSGTTDTQYF,TGTGCCAGCTCCAGGAGCGGGACCACAGATACGCAGTATTTT
TRBJ1-5,NA,TRBD1,TRBV2,CASSTPGTGSPNQPQHF,TGTGCCAGCAGTACCCCCGGGACAGGAAGCCCGAATCAGCCCCAGCATTTT
TRBJ1-6,NA,NA,TRBV30,CAWNGRGVYNSPLHF,TGTGCCTGGAATGGCAGGGGTGTCTATAATTCACCCCTCCACTTT
TRBJ2-6,NA,NA,TRBV5-6,CASSFLGANSGANVLTF,TGTGCCAGCAGCTTCTTAGGGGCCAACTCTGGGGCCAACGTCCTGACTTTC
TRBJ1-5,few,NA,TRBV28,CASSSGLYSNQPQHF,TGTGCCAGCAGTTCGGGCCTGTATAGCAATCAGCCCCAGCATTTT
TRBJ1-5,NA,NA,TRBV30,CAWSLLKGMDQPQHF,TGTGCCTGGAGCCTACTAAAGGGGATGGATCAGCCCCAGCATTTT
TRBJ2-3,few,NA,TRBV4-3,CASSQDRRRGPRPDTQYF,TGCGCCAGCAGCCAAGACCGAAGGAGGGGGCCACGACCGGATACGCAGTATTTT
TRBJ2-5,NA,TRBD2,TRBV5-4,CASSLGGLAGQETQYF,TGTGCCAGCAGCTTGGGGGGACTAGCGGGACAAGAGACCCAGTACTTC
TRBJ2-6,once,NA,TRBV11-1,CASSGRSAGANVLTF,TGTGCCAGCAGCGGGAGGAGTGCCGGGGCCAACGTCCTGACTTTC
TRBJ2-7,NA,NA,TRBV7-2,CASSPYSYEQYF,TGTGCCAGCAGCCCGTATTCCTACGAGCAGTACTTC